Listed below are T cell receptor beta chains from one sample, sequenced in a study of blood T cells in healthy people across ages. TCRdb passed the 5' RACE reads through MiXCR, listing each CDR3 protein once. The data hold 750,000 to 950,000 distinct CDR3 sequences, with approximately 32% observed a single time. These same records also appear under a second study, on T cells of mothers and their children.

Sequenced sample: blood. The source of these receptors is a woman between 40 and 55 years old in good health. The CDR3 runs from the conserved cysteine through the conserved F or W. Each record gives: CDR3 protein, V gene.

CDR3: CVTSTQGANYGYTF
V: TRBV7-2

CDR3: CAISREQQETQYF
V: TRBV10-3

CDR3: CASSWGGIKMNTEAFF
V: TRBV6-6

CDR3: CASSNRLLSGANVLTF
V: TRBV12-3/TRBV12-4

CDR3: CASSQLKGDEQFF
V: TRBV14

CDR3: CASSRQGATNEKLFF
V: TRBV28

CDR3: CSARGGAPGVEQFF
V: TRBV20-1

CDR3: CASSLQFGVKNEQFF
V: TRBV7-3

CDR3: CASSAGTATNEKLFF
V: TRBV5-1

CDR3: CASSLGTGGYQETQYF
V: TRBV7-2

CDR3: CASSSDGQGGSTQYF
V: TRBV7-2

CDR3: CASSQMRGANTGELFF
V: TRBV5-1

CDR3: CASSQKRGGLRQETQYF
V: TRBV6-1

CDR3: CASSPTTAQETQYF
V: TRBV7-9

CDR3: CSASGLAGGPSSYEQYF
V: TRBV20-1

CDR3: CASSKEDRIYGYTF
V: TRBV7-2

CDR3: CSVDPNRSSYNEQFF
V: TRBV29-1

CDR3: CASSPPQGRGGNTDTQYF
V: TRBV7-2

CDR3: CASSRDRGQGDYGYTF
V: TRBV5-1

CDR3: CSATRLGQLDLEQYF
V: TRBV20-1

CDR3: CASSYAGDPYNEQFF
V: TRBV6-6

CDR3: CASSLEGYTEQFF
V: TRBV5-1

CDR3: CASSDLTGELFF
V: TRBV6-4

CDR3: CASSYSFRVRQGGFEQYF
V: TRBV6-2/TRBV6-3

CDR3: CASRRRDGAVGYTF
V: TRBV6-5

CDR3: CSASPDYEQYF
V: TRBV20-1

CDR3: CASSFPSGANNEQFF
V: TRBV5-4

CDR3: CASRLGRLDTGELFF
V: TRBV2

CDR3: CASRGPTVVNEKLFF
V: TRBV12-3/TRBV12-4

CDR3: CASSTIGQGPTYGYTF
V: TRBV5-5

CDR3: CASSSPSVGWNEQFF
V: TRBV7-9

CDR3: CTSSLTGAEQYF
V: TRBV5-1

CDR3: CSATDRDRISNQPQHF
V: TRBV20-1

CDR3: CASSQRALNTEAFF
V: TRBV3-1

CDR3: CTSSPPGISYEQYF
V: TRBV7-2